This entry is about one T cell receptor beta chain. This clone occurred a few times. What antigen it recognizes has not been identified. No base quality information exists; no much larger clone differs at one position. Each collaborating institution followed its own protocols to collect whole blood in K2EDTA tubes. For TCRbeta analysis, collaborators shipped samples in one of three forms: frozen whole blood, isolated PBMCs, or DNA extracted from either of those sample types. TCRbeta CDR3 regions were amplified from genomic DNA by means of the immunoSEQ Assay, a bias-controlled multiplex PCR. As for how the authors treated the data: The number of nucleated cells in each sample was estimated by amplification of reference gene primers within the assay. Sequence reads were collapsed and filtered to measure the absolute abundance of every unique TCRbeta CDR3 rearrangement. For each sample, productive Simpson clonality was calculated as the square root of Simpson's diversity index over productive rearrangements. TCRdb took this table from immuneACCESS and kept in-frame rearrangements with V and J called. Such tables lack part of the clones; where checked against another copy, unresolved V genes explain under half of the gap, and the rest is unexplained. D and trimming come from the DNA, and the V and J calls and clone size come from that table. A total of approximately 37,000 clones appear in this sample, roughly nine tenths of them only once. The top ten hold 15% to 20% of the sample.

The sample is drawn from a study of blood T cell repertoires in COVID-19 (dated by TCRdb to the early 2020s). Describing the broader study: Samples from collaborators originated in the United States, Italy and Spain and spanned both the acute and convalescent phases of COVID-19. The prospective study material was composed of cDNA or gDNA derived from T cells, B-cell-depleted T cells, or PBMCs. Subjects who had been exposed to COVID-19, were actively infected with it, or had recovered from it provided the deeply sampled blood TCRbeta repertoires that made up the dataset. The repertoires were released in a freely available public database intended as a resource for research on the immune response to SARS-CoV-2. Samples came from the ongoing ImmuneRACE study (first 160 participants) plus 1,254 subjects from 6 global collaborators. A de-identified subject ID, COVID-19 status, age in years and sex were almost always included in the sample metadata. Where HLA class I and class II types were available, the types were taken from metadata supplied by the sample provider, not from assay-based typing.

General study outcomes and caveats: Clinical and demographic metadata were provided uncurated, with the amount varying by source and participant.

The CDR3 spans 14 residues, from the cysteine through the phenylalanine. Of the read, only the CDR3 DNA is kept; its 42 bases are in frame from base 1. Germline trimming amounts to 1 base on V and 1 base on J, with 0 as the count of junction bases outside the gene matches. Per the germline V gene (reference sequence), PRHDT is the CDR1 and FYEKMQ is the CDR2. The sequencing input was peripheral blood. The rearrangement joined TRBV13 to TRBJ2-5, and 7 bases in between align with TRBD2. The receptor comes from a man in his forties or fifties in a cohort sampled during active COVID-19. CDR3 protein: CASSLASGQETQYF. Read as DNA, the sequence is TGTGCCAGCAGCTTAGCTAGCGGCCAAGAGACCCAGTACTTC.